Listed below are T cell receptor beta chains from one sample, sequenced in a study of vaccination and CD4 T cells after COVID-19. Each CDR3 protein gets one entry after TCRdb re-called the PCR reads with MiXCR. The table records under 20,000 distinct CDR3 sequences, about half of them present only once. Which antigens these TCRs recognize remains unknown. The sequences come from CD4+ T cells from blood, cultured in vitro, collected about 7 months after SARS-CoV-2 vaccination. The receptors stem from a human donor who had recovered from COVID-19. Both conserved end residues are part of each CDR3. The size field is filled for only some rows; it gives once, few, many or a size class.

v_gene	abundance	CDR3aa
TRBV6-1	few	CATIELGTHIQYF
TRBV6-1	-	CASTLRGRGGPIYGYTF
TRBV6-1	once	CASSLTGRTYEQYF
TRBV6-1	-	CASSPLGGRSVETQYF
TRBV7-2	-	CASSLLPYEQYF
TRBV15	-	CATSREQGGGSPLHF
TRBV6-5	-	CASSWTGVGQPQHF
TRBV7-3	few	CASSLGQGVSYEQYF
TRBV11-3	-	CASSLVLGNEQFF
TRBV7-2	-	CASSLLGRIYGYTF
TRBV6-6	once	CASSGPPGETQYF
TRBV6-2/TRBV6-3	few	CASRNGLAGWQETQYF
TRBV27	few	CASSYRGRTDTQYF
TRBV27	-	CASSGASGTRSSYEQYF
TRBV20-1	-	CSARDGLAGDTQYF
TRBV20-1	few	CSAGGLAGAVDTQYF
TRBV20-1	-	CSASPGREGSSYEQYF
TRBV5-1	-	CASSGRAGSDEQYF
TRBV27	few	CASSYSGFTSEQYF
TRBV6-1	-	CASSKLAGAHNEQFF
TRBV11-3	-	CASSFTDTQYF
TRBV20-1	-	CSARSSGGPRLDTQYF
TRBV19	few	CASSIFGRDSPLHF
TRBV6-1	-	CASRAGVAYNEQFF
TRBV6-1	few	CATTDRVSPLHF
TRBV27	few	CASSLKAGWSLGEQYF
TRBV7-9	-	CASTLYLGGGQRDRARSPLHF
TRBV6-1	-	CASNELGRDYGYTF
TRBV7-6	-	CASSDWRRGDYGYTF
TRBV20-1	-	CSALETRTGNHNEQFF
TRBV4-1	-	CASSQGGRGSSYNEQFF
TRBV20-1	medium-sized	CSAGLAGASSTDTQYF
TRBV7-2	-	CASSPEGGEADTQYF
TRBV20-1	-	CSAREARDTGELFF
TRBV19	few	CASSIGASGGSGRETQYF
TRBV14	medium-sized	CASSQSGALRQYF
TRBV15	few	CATSPQRIQETQYF
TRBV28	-	CASSPLANTQYF
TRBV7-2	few	CASSLQGRAGELFF
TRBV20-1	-	CSADGQGEEQYF
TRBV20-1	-	CSAREGIYTEAFF
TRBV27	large	CASGPPGRVETQYF
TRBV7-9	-	CASSLFGRLQETQYF
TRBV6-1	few	CASSPRVSYEQYF
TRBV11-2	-	CASSLGHRRSAGTMTQYF
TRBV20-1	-	CSASGRGYEQYF
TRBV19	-	CASTPLGGTNTGELFF
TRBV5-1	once	CASSPTGGAVETQYF
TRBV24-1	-	CATGPAGDQETQYF
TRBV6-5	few	CASSYSDQARGQFF
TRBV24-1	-	CATSVGLGQGGYGYTF
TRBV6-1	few	CASSPGHLGGYGYTF
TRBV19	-	CASSMTTGTGIWDEQFF
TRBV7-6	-	CASSKRDRAAEAFF
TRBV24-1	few	CATRGSSMGLLFF
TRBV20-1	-	CSAPTSGRGDTQYF
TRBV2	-	CASSEWQASVSEQYF